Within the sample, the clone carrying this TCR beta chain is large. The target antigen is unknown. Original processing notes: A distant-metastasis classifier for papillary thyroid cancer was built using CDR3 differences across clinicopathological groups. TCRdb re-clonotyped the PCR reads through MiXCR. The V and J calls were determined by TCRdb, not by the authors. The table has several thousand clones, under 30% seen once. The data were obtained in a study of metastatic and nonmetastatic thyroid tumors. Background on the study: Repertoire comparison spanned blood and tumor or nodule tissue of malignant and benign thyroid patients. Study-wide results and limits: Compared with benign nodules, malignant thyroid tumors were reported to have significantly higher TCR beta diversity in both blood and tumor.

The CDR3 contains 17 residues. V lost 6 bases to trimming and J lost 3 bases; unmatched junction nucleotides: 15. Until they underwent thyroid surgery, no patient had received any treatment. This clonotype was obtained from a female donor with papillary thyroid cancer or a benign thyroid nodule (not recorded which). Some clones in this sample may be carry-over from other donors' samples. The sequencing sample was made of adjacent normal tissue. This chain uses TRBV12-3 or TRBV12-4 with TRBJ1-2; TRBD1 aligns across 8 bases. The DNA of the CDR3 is TGTGCCAGCAGGCCCTACAGGGGGAAAAGGTTGGACTATGGCTACACCTTC. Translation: CASRPYRGKRLDYGYTF.